The 12 T cell receptor beta chains given below trace back to one sample, sequenced in a study of T cell repertoires in cytomegalovirus infection. TCRdb reprocessed the reads with MiXCR, giving one entry per CDR3 protein. The sample includes 100,000 to 150,000 distinct CDR3 sequences, 32% of them seen just once. The antigens of these receptors remain unknown. The source material was CD8+ T cells from cultured PBMCs, sampled from culture after CMV antigen stimulation. These receptors originate from a human donor in good health (CMV status not recorded). Some clones in this sample may be carry-over from other donors' samples.

The chain combines TRBV7-9 with TRBJ1-2; D is unclear. The germline V gene has CDR1 SEHNR and CDR2 FQNEAQ (reference sequence). CDR3 length: 12 amino acids. V was trimmed by 3 bases and J by 8 bases, leaving 10 bases between them. Here the CDR3 reads CASSLRGQGYTF. The CDR3, as DNA: TGTGCCAGCAGCTTGAGAGGGCAAGGCTACACCTTC.

This clonotype was picked up many times. The chain carries TRBV7-2 and TRBJ2-1; D not certain. This CDR3 is built from 11 residues. The germline V gene has CDR1 SGHTA and CDR2 FQGNSA. V lost 2 bases and J 10 bases, leaving 6 bases between the germline ends. The CDR3 region has the DNA TGTGCCAGCAGCTTATTCCGGGAGCAGTTCTTC. This sequence encodes CASSLFREQFF.

This clonotype was observed many times. The chain carries TRBV7-6 and TRBJ2-3; D unclear. CDR3 length: 12 amino acids. Germline V gene sequence: CDR1 SGHVS, CDR2 FNYEAQ. V was clipped by 5 bases and J by 4 bases, with 7 bases between them. CDR3 protein: CASSLGADTQYF. The DNA of the CDR3 is TGTGCCAGCAGCCTGGGCGCAGATACGCAGTATTTT.

This clonotype was counted between two and nine times. V is TRBV20-1 and J is TRBJ1-6; the match to TRBD1 covers 7 bases. The junction had 9 bases not matched to a gene; V was cut back by 3 bases and J by 10 bases. Germline-derived CDR1 and CDR2 are DFQATT and SNEGSKA (reference sequence). The CDR3 totals 14 residues. The DNA for the CDR3 is TGCAGTGCTAGGGGGCAGGGGGACAGCTCACCCCTCCACTTT. Amino acid sequence: CSARGQGDSSPLHF.

This clonotype was observed a few times. The chain joins TRBV29-1 to TRBJ2-7, with unresolved D. Looked up from germline, CDR1 is SQVTM and CDR2 is ANQGSEA. The CDR3 extends over 12 amino acids. V was cut by 4 bases and J by 2 bases, with 9 bases left in between. For the CDR3, the DNA is TGCAGCGTTGGGCCCGGGCCCTACGAGCAGTACTTC. This gives the protein CSVGPGPYEQYF.

About this clonotype: An end of the junction differs from the germline gene, which may be a read error. The CDR3 nucleotides read TGTGTCAGCACCCGTCTAGGTGAAAAACTGTTTTTT. Translation: CVSTRLGEKLFF. The rearrangement links TRBV7-1 to TRBJ1-4, with D hard to call. TRBV7-1 is noted as an ORF with a role that remains uncertain. The length of the CDR3 is 12 residues.

This clonotype was counted only a few times. The chain has TRBV12-3 or TRBV12-4 and TRBJ1-5; TRBD1 matches at 7 bases. V shed 3 bases and J 5 bases; nucleotides not matched to a gene: 4. CDR3 length: 14 amino acids. The CDR3 DNA reads TGTGCCAGCAGTTTCTTCGACAGGGATCAGCCCCAGCATTTT. Its translation: CASSFFDRDQPQHF.

A few counts support this clonotype. The chain employs TRBV12-3 or TRBV12-4 and TRBJ2-7; D remains ambiguous. The CDR3 totals 11 residues. V shed 2 bases and J shed 5 bases, with 4 bases lying between them. CDR3 sequence: CASSLSDEQYF. DNA of the CDR3: TGTGCCAGCAGTTTAAGTGACGAGCAGTACTTC.

This clonotype was picked up many times. The chain's CDR3 is CASSRSDRSLSYNEQFF. The DNA for the CDR3 is TGTGCCAGCTCACGCTCCGACAGGAGCCTCTCCTACAATGAGCAGTTCTTC. The rearrangement uses TRBV18 and TRBJ2-1; possible D gene TRBD1, 6 bases. This CDR3 contains 17 residues. Per the germline V gene, CDR1 is KGHSH and CDR2 is LQKENI. V lost 4 bases and J lost 0, with 16 bases in between.

The chain uses TRBV10-3 and TRBJ2-2; D might be TRBD1 or TRBD2, each matching 5 bases. The CDR3 covers 14 residues. The ends were cut back, 3 bases at V and 6 bases at J, with 11 bases in the middle. CDR1 and CDR2 (germline): ENHRY, SYGVKD. The CDR3 spells CAISDLGGPGELFF. CDR3 sequence (DNA): TGTGCCATCAGTGACCTTGGGGGACCCGGGGAGCTGTTTTTT.

The rearrangement joins TRBV29-1 to TRBJ1-5; 7 bases map to TRBD1. Germline CDR1 and CDR2: SQVTM and ANQGSEA. J gave up 1 base and V 4 bases, and 7 bases lay outside the gene matches. The CDR3 runs to 15 residues. The CDR3 region is CSVGRDRESNQPQHF. The DNA of the CDR3 is TGCAGCGTTGGACGGGACAGAGAGAGCAATCAGCCCCAGCATTTT.

The chain couples TRBV27 to TRBJ1-5; no definite D call. Germline assignment: CDR1 MNHEY and CDR2 SMNVEV (reference sequence). The ends were cut back, 5 bases at V and 3 bases at J, with 14 bases in the middle. The CDR3 runs to 15 residues. The CDR3 is CASSPDNKVNQPQHF. The DNA for the CDR3 is TGTGCCAGCAGTCCCGACAACAAGGTCAATCAGCCCCAGCATTTT.